This T cell receptor (beta chain) was identified during a study of T-cell reconstitution after alpha-beta-depleted transplantation in children. A word on this clonotype: The antigen remains undetermined.

The CDR3 covers 15 residues. V shed 6 bases and J 1 base; nucleotides not matched to a gene: 5. Unique molecular identifiers were built into the TCRbeta library. TCRdb processed the PCR reads anew with MiXCR; each CDR3 protein has one entry. This sample has roughly 50,000 distinct CDR3 sequences, with about 40% found just once. Study-wide findings and caveats: At around two months after transplant, the alpha-beta T cells were reportedly derived from several hundred expanded clones that came from non-depleted graft cells. The origin of high day-60 TCRbeta diversity in some patients lay in surviving recipient T cells and thymic progenitors. Newly generated T cells supplied most T-cell counts and diversity one year post-transplant.

This chain links TRBV12-3 or TRBV12-4 with TRBJ2-2; TRBD2 agrees at 7 bases. The sequencing here drew on PBMCs, mostly from graft donor cells, taken 360 days after TCRalphabeta/CD19-depleted stem cell transplant. The sequence was collected from a male patient younger than 18 who had a stem cell transplant for acute lymphoblastic leukemia, so the T cells may come from the graft donor. The CDR3 nucleotides are TGTGCCAGCAGCCTGCTAGCGGTGAACACCGGGGAGCTGTTTTTT. This gives the protein CASSLLAVNTGELFF.